These 5 T cell receptor beta chains came from one sample sequenced in a study of blood T cells in healthy people across ages. For the second PCR, which ran for roughly 6 to 11 cycles, a sample-barcoded 5' primer and a J-beta primer mix were used. MiXCR, run by TCRdb on the 5' RACE reads, gives a single entry per CDR3 protein. The sample carries fewer than 2,000,000 distinct CDR3 sequences, about 31% recorded once. Source material: blood. The receptors originated from a woman aged 30 to 39 in good health.

This chain uses TRBV29-1 with TRBJ2-1; D gene ambiguous. The CDR3 extends over 12 amino acids. With 7 bases removed from V and 2 bases from J, the gap between germline ends came to 9 bases. The V gene's germline CDR1 is SQVTM and CDR2 ANQGSEA. CDR3 DNA sequence: TGCAGCGGTGGTTCTCCCTACAATGAGCAGTTCTTC. It encodes CSGGSPYNEQFF.

This clonotype has a handful of counts. This chain links TRBV6-5 with TRBJ1-1; 9 positions match TRBD1. J lost 10 bases, V lost 4 bases, and 13 bases had no gene match. The CDR3 loop spans 15 amino acids. Germline-derived CDR1 and CDR2 are MNHEY and SVGAGI. CDR3 sequence (DNA): TGTGCCAGCAGTTCCACGACAGGGGGTGGTTCGGGAGCTTTCTTT. Translated: CASSSTTGGGSGAFF.

V and J are TRBV11-2 and TRBJ2-1, with D possibly being TRBD1 (6 bases). The V and J ends lost 5 bases and 5 bases respectively, with 16 bases between them. CDR3 size: 15 residues. Germline V CDR1 and CDR2: SGHAT, FQNNGV. The CDR3 DNA reads TGTGCCAGCAGCCGGGGCAGGGGCCTCAACAATGAGCAGTTCTTC. Encoded protein: CASSRGRGLNNEQFF.

Points on this clonotype: This may be a read error, as it is one base from a much larger clone. The chain is built from TRBV12-3 or TRBV12-4 and TRBJ2-3; 10 nucleotides line up with TRBD2. This CDR3 region has 14 residues. V gave up 7 bases and J gave up 2 bases; unmatched junction bases: 3. CDR3 coding DNA: TGTGCCAGCATTGGGACTAGCGACACAGATACGCAGTATTTT. Protein: CASIGTSDTDTQYF.

This chain joins TRBV11-3 and TRBJ1-1; D remains ambiguous. This CDR3 is 13 amino acids long. Trimming removed 3 bases from V and 7 bases from J, with 12 bases in between. Germline CDR1 is SGHNT and CDR2 is YENEEA. CDR3 nucleotide sequence: TGTGCCAGCAGCTTGCGACATGACGGTGAAGCTTTCTTT. Protein: CASSLRHDGEAFF.